This T cell receptor beta chain was sequenced for a study of shared clonotypes between healthy human individuals (dated by TCRdb to 2019 to 2021). As for the study more broadly: The cohort included a few men and a couple of women between 18 and 49 years of age. For each donor, three plates each were used for CD4 naive and CD4 memory, two plates were used for CD8 naive, and one plate was used for CD8 memory. Between about 0.8 and 9 billion PBMCs per donor were obtained by leukapheresis. To estimate repertoire size and how much clonotypes are shared between individuals, the study performed deep sequencing of blood TCR repertoires from roughly five healthy adults. Libraries were prepared and TCR repertoires were sequenced by different laboratories using diverse techniques, in order to increase sequencing depth and limit assay-specific biases. Broader findings and caveats from the paper: Based on pairwise subsampling, the degree of clonotype sharing among donors was expected to be affected by sequencing depth. Compared with non-shared clonotypes, the clonotypes found in all four sorted-subset donors had higher generation probabilities. Because the study included a small number of donors, the genetic and exposure-history diversity represented was limited. Across a handful of donors, approximately 5% of naive CD4, approximately 3.5% of naive CD8, 2.3% of memory CD4, and under 0.45% of memory CD8 clonotypes were shared. Naive subsets generally had larger estimated clonotype richness than memory subsets. Sampling was limited to blood, and TCR repertoires in tissue likely differ from TCR repertoires in blood. Even with the large sequencing depth, rarefaction of the sorted-subset datasets indicated that sequencing was incomplete.

Using the deep immunoSEQ assay, TCR CDR3 regions were amplified from genomic DNA by multiplex PCR. For each cell subset, the extracted genomic DNA was distributed evenly across all wells of several immunoSEQ 96-well plates, and each plate served as one replicate. For sorted subsets, around 200 ng genomic DNA, equal to tens of thousands of T cell genomes, was loaded into each replicate PCR. The purified libraries were quantified using a Qubit 3.0 fluorometer, sized with a Bioanalyzer 2100, and then quantified again using the KAPA Library Quantification kit. Every immunoSEQ 96-well plate was sequenced on a separate single-read 150-cycle Illumina NextSeq 550 flow cell. The original methods were these. Because only junctional sequences without quality scores were contained in the immunoSEQ output, filtering matching that applied to full-length reads could not be performed. To assign V/J genes and CDR3, sequences were annotated against IMGT germline references using PyIR, a Python wrapper for IgBLAST v1.9. Reads with weak V/J assignments (E-value above 1e-6), missing CDR3, stop codons, out-of-frame junctions, or ambiguous translated residues were removed. V3J clonotypes were defined as sequences sharing an identical inferred V gene, J gene, and CDR3 amino acid sequence. Percentage overlap between repertoires was computed as shared unique clonotypes divided by the size of the smaller repertoire. RTK rarefaction, the Chao1 estimator, and Recon v2.1 estimates of unobserved clonotypes were used to assess repertoire richness. Generation probabilities for all TCRbeta clonotypes obtained by the gDNA method from several donors were computed using OLGA. The table was pulled from immuneACCESS by TCRdb, which kept in-frame rearrangements only. Such tables lose some clones; where checked, under half of the loss comes from unresolved V genes, and the rest has no known cause. That table furnishes V, J and clone size, whereas the DNA furnished D and trimming. The sample yields about 2 million clones; 90% to 95% were counted once. Of the sample, 0.1% to 0.15% falls within the top ten clones.

V is pared back by 5 bases and J by 1 base, with 9 bases lying between the germline termini. The CDR3 starts with the cysteine, ends with the phenylalanine, and has 14 residues. The retained sequence is limited to the CDR3, 42 bases, with the frame set at the first base. CDR1 and CDR2, per the germline V gene (reference sequence), are MNHEY and SMNVEV. Comment on this clone: It has no known antigen specificity. Base qualities are missing; no much larger clone stands one base away. The sample carries other DNA sequences with the same CDR3.

Donors were healthy HIV-negative adults with no recently reported acute infections or vaccinations. Every donor was a Caucasian adult residing in Nashville, Tennessee, USA. CD4+ T cells were enriched by magnetic negative selection, after which naive cells were positively selected on CD45RA and the negative fraction was taken as the memory subset. Blood was obtained by leukapheresis, after which PBMCs were separated by Ficoll-Histopaque density gradient centrifugation and cryopreserved in liquid nitrogen vapor phase. Analytical flow cytometry was used to check the purity and quantity of each magnetically sorted T cell population. Genomic DNA was isolated from each sorted fraction and quantified by UV absorbance on a Nanodrop 2000c.

Sequenced material: naive CD4+ T cells sorted from blood. The meaning of the sample's cell subset or site label: CD45RA+ positively selected. This sequence was found in a man younger than 35 in good health. The chain employs TRBV27 and TRBJ1-5; 6 matching bases give a weak D call of TRBD1. DNA sequence: TGTGCCAGCAGTCCTCAGGGGAGCAATCAGCCCCAGCATTTT. Its product reads: CASSPQGSNQPQHF.